This passage covers 32 T cell receptor beta chains from one sample sequenced in a study of shared T cell receptors in the human thymus. Using immunoSEQ multiplex PCR, the repertoire was profiled, and TCRdb retains in-frame clones only, with some absent. The table shows 630,000 or so clones, with approximately 89% occurring only once. Separately, the same data were catalogued under a study of human thymus T cells.

The material sequenced was thymocytes. The receptors were sampled from a boy less than two years old with a congenital heart defect.

The chain combines TRBV28 with TRBJ2-1; tentative D call: TRBD1 (6 bases). The CDR3 consists of 18 residues. Germline V gives CDR1 MDHEN, CDR2 SYDVKM. Trimming left V 3 bases short and J 6 bases short, with 24 bases between. CDR3 sequence reads: CASSFPVMGRGGRNEQFF. In DNA, the CDR3 is TGTGCCAGCAGTTTTCCCGTTATGGGCAGGGGTGGACGCAATGAGCAGTTCTTC. The full variable domain, completed using reference TRBV28 and TRBJ2-1, is DVKVTQSSRYLVKRTGEKVFLECVQDMDHENMFWYRQDPGLGLRLIYFSYDVKMKEKGDIPEGYSVSREKKERFSLILESASTNQTSMYLCASSFPVMGRGGRNEQFFGPGTRLTVL.

The chain recombines TRBV6-1 with TRBJ2-7; TRBD2 might be the D (6 bases). Between the trimmed V and J ends, which lost 5 bases and 3 bases, there was a span of 11 bases. This CDR3 comprises 13 residues. Germline V gene sequence: CDR1 MNHNS, CDR2 SASEGT. The CDR3 region has the DNA TGTGCCAGCAGTTGGACTAAATTCTACGAGCAGTACTTC. Its translation: CASSWTKFYEQYF.

The V and J genes are TRBV19 and TRBJ1-2; the D gene is possibly TRBD1 (5 bases). The CDR3 loop spans 15 amino acids. The V gene's germline CDR1 is LNHDA and CDR2 SQIVND (reference sequence). Trimming left V 0 bases short and J 5 bases short, with 13 bases between. This chain's CDR3 is CASSIDRGELYGYTF. In DNA, the CDR3 is TGTGCCAGTAGTATAGATCGGGGGGAGCTATATGGCTACACCTTC.

The chain carries TRBV5-4 and TRBJ2-7, with D maybe TRBD2 (6 bases). Trimming took off 0 bases at V and 3 bases at J, with 13 bases between the two ends. The CDR3 runs 15 residues. The germline CDR1 and CDR2 sequences are SGHNT and YYREEE (reference sequence). The chain's CDR3 is CASSLAAGSFYEQYF. Written as DNA, the CDR3 is TGTGCCAGCAGCTTGGCGGCGGGAAGCTTCTACGAGCAGTACTTC.

The CDR3 DNA reads TGTGCCAGCAGCGTAGAAGCGGGGCGCTACGAGCAGTACTTC. Its translation is CASSVEAGRYEQYF. This chain joins TRBV9 and TRBJ2-7, with 7 bases aligning to TRBD2. The V gene end was trimmed by 0 bases and the J gene end by 3 bases; junction bases not matched to a gene: 3. The CDR3 contains 14 residues. Germline lookup yields CDR1 SGDLS and CDR2 YYNGEE.

This chain joins TRBV11-2 and TRBJ2-7; the D is unclear. The V and J ends lost 1 base and 3 bases respectively, with 13 bases between them. CDR3 length: 15 residues. Germline values: CDR1 SGHAT, CDR2 FQNNGV. Written as DNA, the CDR3 is TGTGCCAGCAGCTTAGTCCCCACTCAAAGCTACGAGCAGTACTTC. Protein sequence: CASSLVPTQSYEQYF.

This chain links TRBV7-9 with TRBJ2-3; the D is unclear. Germline V gene lookup returns CDR1 SEHNR and CDR2 FQNEAQ (reference sequence). This CDR3 region has 15 residues. Trimming left V 1 base short and J 6 bases short, with 14 bases between. Here the CDR3 DNA reads TGTGCCAGCAGCTTAGGTGACCCCCTCGGGGATACGCAGTATTTT. Translating it yields CASSLGDPLGDTQYF.

The chain recombines TRBV27 with TRBJ2-7; 9 bases agree with TRBD1. Germline CDR1 is MNHEY and CDR2 is SMNVEV (reference sequence). V gave up 4 bases and J gave up 3 bases; unmatched junction bases: 4. There are 14 residues in the CDR3. This CDR3 is CASSSGQGDYEQYF. The CDR3 bases are TGTGCCAGCAGTTCGGGACAGGGTGACTACGAGCAGTACTTC.

This chain joins TRBV29-1 and TRBJ2-5; 7 bases map to TRBD1. TRBJ2-7 explains the end of the DNA better; the J call may be wrong. The CDR3 is made up of 12 amino acids. The V gene's germline CDR1 is SQVTM and CDR2 ANQGSEA. CDR3 nucleotide sequence: TGCAGCGTAGACGACAGGGACCACGAGCAGTACTTC. It encodes CSVDDRDHEQYF.

V gene TRBV10-3 combines with J gene TRBJ1-1; D gene ambiguous. This CDR3 contains 14 residues. Germline CDR1 is ENHRY and CDR2 is SYGVKD. Trimming shortened V by 11 bases and J by 1 base, and 17 bases separated the two germline ends. The CDR3 region is CAAEAWSENTEAFF. The DNA for the CDR3 is TGTGCCGCAGAGGCATGGTCAGAGAACACTGAAGCTTTCTTT.

The chain couples TRBV15 to TRBJ2-1; D is uncertain. Per germline, CDR1 LNHNV and CDR2 YYDKDF (reference sequence). The CDR3 is 12 amino acids. The ends were cut back, 3 bases at V and 11 bases at J, with 11 bases in the middle. This CDR3 reads CATSSPLTQQFF. Here the CDR3 DNA reads TGTGCCACCAGCAGCCCACTTACCCAGCAGTTCTTC.

The gene calls are TRBV14 and TRBJ1-3, with D unresolved. This CDR3 is built from 16 residues. CDR1 and CDR2 (germline): SGHDN, FVKESK. V lost 1 base and J lost 4, with 14 bases in between. The CDR3 region is CASSQGWAVGGNTIYF. CDR3 bases: TGTGCCAGCAGCCAAGGTTGGGCCGTGGGCGGAAACACCATATATTTT.

The chain recombines TRBV28 with TRBJ2-3; no reliable D call. Deletions cut 8 bases from V and 2 bases from J, with 8 bases between. CDR1 and CDR2 from the germline V gene are MDHEN and SYDVKM. The CDR3 runs 12 residues. CDR3 sequence: CASRSVTDTQYF. The CDR3 nucleotides are TGTGCCAGCCGGTCTGTCACAGATACGCAGTATTTT.

V usage is TRBV4-3 and J usage is TRBJ2-4; D gene uncertain. The V gene lost 0 bases and the J gene lost 0 bases, with 12 bases spanning the gap. The CDR3 covers 17 residues. CDR1 is LGHNA and CDR2 is YSLEER in the germline V gene. The CDR3 protein is CASSQDSKILAKNIQYF. The DNA of the CDR3 is TGCGCCAGCAGCCAAGATAGCAAGATTCTAGCCAAAAACATTCAGTACTTC.

The rearrangement joins TRBV28 to TRBJ2-2, with D possibly TRBD1 on 6 matching bases. V dropped 5 bases and J dropped 1 base, with 32 bases sitting between them. This CDR3 is 22 amino acids long. From germline, CDR1 is MDHEN and CDR2 SYDVKM. The CDR3 is CASSPGVRGPRGHIKNTGELFF. As DNA, the CDR3 is TGTGCCAGCAGTCCAGGGGTCAGGGGACCGCGTGGACACATTAAGAACACCGGGGAGCTGTTTTTT.

V gene TRBV10-2 combines with J gene TRBJ1-5; 9 bases align to TRBD1. V gave up 9 bases and J gave up 6 bases; unmatched junction bases: 6. This CDR3 region has 13 residues. CDR1 and CDR2 (germline): WSHSY, SAAADI. The CDR3 DNA reads as TGCGCCAGTAGGGACAGGGTGGGTCAGCCCCAGCATTTT. Translated, it gives CASRDRVGQPQHF.

The chain couples TRBV2 to TRBJ2-1; weak D call: TRBD2 (5 bases). The germline gives CDR1 SNHLY, CDR2 FYNNEI. V was cut by 9 bases and J by 9 bases, with 15 bases left in between. The CDR3 has 12 residues. The CDR3 here is CASSTSEGEQFF. CDR3 DNA: TGTGCCAGTAGCACGAGTGAGGGTGAGCAGTTCTTC.

The chain couples TRBV11-2 to TRBJ1-3, with 7 bases that match TRBD1. Germline lookup yields CDR1 SGHAT and CDR2 FQNNGV. V dropped 5 bases and J dropped 0; count of bases not matched to a gene: 13. CDR3 length: 18 amino acids. CDR3 protein: CASSPDRTLVNSGNTIYF. The CDR3 nucleotides are TGTGCCAGCAGCCCGGACAGGACCTTAGTTAACTCTGGAAACACCATATATTTT.

The chain links TRBV6-1 to TRBJ2-2; tentative D call: TRBD1 (5 bases). Germline V CDR1 and CDR2: MNHNS, SASEGT. Trimming left V 2 bases short and J 5 bases short, with 15 bases between. The CDR3 sequence is 16 residues long. Here the CDR3 reads CASSETPVAGTGELFF. In DNA form, the CDR3 reads TGTGCCAGCAGTGAAACCCCAGTGGCAGGGACCGGGGAGCTGTTTTTT.

The chain couples TRBV6-5 to TRBJ2-1, with 7 nucleotides matching TRBD2. This CDR3 has 15 amino acids. CDR1 and CDR2 from the germline V gene are MNHEY and SVGAGI. Unmatched junction bases numbered 11, after V lost 0 bases and J lost 12 bases. The chain's CDR3 is CASSYSGGGADGQFF. CDR3 DNA: TGTGCCAGCAGTTACTCGGGCGGGGGAGCGGATGGGCAGTTCTTC.

The CDR3 DNA reads as TGTGCCACCAGCAGGGTAACAGGGAATCAGCCCCAGCATTTT. Translated, it gives CATSRVTGNQPQHF. The rearrangement links TRBV15 to TRBJ1-5, with D tentatively TRBD1 (6 bases). Germline loops: CDR1 LNHNV, CDR2 YYDKDF (reference sequence). The CDR3 runs 14 residues. V lost 3 bases, J lost 4 bases, and 10 bases lay in between.

The chain recombines TRBV27 with TRBJ2-7; D possibly corresponds to TRBD2 (5 bases). The V gene lost 5 bases and the J gene lost 2 bases, with 13 bases spanning the gap. The CDR3 contains 14 residues. The V gene's germline CDR1 is MNHEY and CDR2 SMNVEV (reference sequence). CDR3 residues: CASSAMDSTYEQYF. CDR3 coding DNA: TGTGCCAGCAGTGCAATGGACTCCACCTACGAGCAGTACTTC.

The gene calls are TRBV25-1 and TRBJ1-2, with 7 nucleotides matching TRBD1. CDR3 length: 16 amino acids. Per the germline V gene, CDR1 is MGHDK and CDR2 is SYGVNS. The V segment lost 1 base and the J segment 1 base; nucleotides outside the gene matches: 6. The CDR3 nucleotides are TGTGCCAGCAGTGAATTGCGGGGACAGAATAACTATGGCTACACCTTC. Translating it yields CASSELRGQNNYGYTF.

The rearrangement joins TRBV9 to TRBJ2-1; 7 bases are shared with TRBD1. The germline CDR1 and CDR2 sequences are SGDLS and YYNGEE. Trimming took 4 bases from V and 2 from J; bases not matched to a gene: 24. This CDR3 spans 21 amino acids. This chain's CDR3 is CASSRLGEQGIEEPTYNEQFF. The CDR3 DNA reads TGTGCCAGCAGCCGGCTCGGGGAACAGGGGATCGAGGAACCGACCTACAATGAGCAGTTCTTC.

This chain joins TRBV19 and TRBJ2-7; D call uncertain. Germline CDR1 reads LNHDA; CDR2 reads SQIVND (reference sequence). The CDR3 covers 12 residues. V lost 4 bases to trimming and J lost 3 bases, with 7 bases between them. The CDR3 protein is CASSNANYEQYF. Written as DNA, the CDR3 is TGTGCCAGTAGTAACGCTAACTACGAGCAGTACTTC.

The chain carries TRBV12-5 and TRBJ2-5; D is unresolved. V was cut by 7 bases and J by 3 bases, with 15 bases left in between. In germline, CDR1 is LGHNT, CDR2 FRNRAP. This CDR3 region has 14 residues. The DNA of the CDR3 is TGTGCTAGTGCCGGGTCGGAGTCGAAAGAGACCCAGTACTTC. It codes for CASAGSESKETQYF. The full variable domain, rest sourced from reference TRBV12-5 and TRBJ2-5, is DARVTQTPRHKVTEMGQEVTMRCQPILGHNTVFWYRQTMMQGLELLAYFRNRAPLDDSGMPKDRFSAEMPDATLATLKIQPSEPRDSAVYFCASAGSESKETQYFGPGTRLLVL.

The gene calls are TRBV23-1 and TRBJ1-4; D is ambiguous. TRBV23-1 has ORF status, its function being uncertain. This CDR3 is 16 amino acids long. Deletions cut 0 bases from V and 0 bases from J, with 8 bases between. The CDR3 loop reads CASSQSTAATNEKLFF. The CDR3 DNA follows: TGCGCCAGCAGTCAATCCACAGCTGCAACTAATGAAAAACTGTTTTTT.

This sequence joins TRBV30 and TRBJ2-2; 10 nucleotides match TRBD2. The CDR3 length is 18 residues. After removal of 3 bases from V and 1 base from J, the junction contained 11 bases not matched to a gene. The germline gives CDR1 GTSNPN, CDR2 SVGIG (reference sequence). The CDR3 DNA is TGTGCCTGGAGGCGATGGGCTAGCGGGAGCCGGAACACCGGGGAGCTGTTTTTT. Encoded protein: CAWRRWASGSRNTGELFF. Variable domain in full (rest from reference TRBV30 and TRBJ2-2): SQTIHQWPATLVQPVGSPLSLECTVEGTSNPNLYWYRQAAGRGLQLLFYSVGIGQISSEVPQNLSASRPQDRQFILSSKKLLLSDSGFYLCAWRRWASGSRNTGELFFGEGSRLTVL.

V is TRBV11-3 and J is TRBJ1-4; the match to TRBD1 covers 10 bases. J gave up 5 bases and V 6 bases, and 6 bases lay outside the gene matches. The germline CDR1 and CDR2 sequences are SGHNT and YENEEA. CDR3 length: 15 residues. CDR3 bases: TGTGCCAGCAGGGGATGGACAGGGGGGAATGAAAAACTGTTTTTT. This translates into CASRGWTGGNEKLFF.

This clone was counted a single time. The J gene is TRBJ1-3, the V gene TRBV7-9, with D perhaps matching TRBD1 (6 bases). This CDR3 has 18 residues. In germline, CDR1 is SEHNR, CDR2 FQNEAQ (reference sequence). Trimming left V 5 bases short and J 0 bases short, with 20 bases between. CDR3 bases: TGTGCCAGCAGCCCTCACTGGTCGGGACACCCCTCTGGAAACACCATATATTTT. This translates into CASSPHWSGHPSGNTIYF.

The chain uses TRBV27 and TRBJ2-2, with TRBD1 identical over 7 bases. The J segment lost 5 bases and the V segment lost 4 bases, leaving 4 bases of the junction unmatched. CDR3 length equals 14 residues. The germline V gene encodes CDR1 MNHEY and CDR2 SMNVEV (reference sequence). The CDR3 nucleotides read TGTGCCAGCAGTTCAAGGGGGCATACCGGGGAGCTGTTTTTT. This gives the protein CASSSRGHTGELFF.

The chain employs TRBV5-4 and TRBJ1-1; 8 bases line up with TRBD1. The CDR3 is made up of 15 amino acids. Germline V gives CDR1 SGHNT, CDR2 YYREEE (reference sequence). J gave up 0 bases and V 3 bases, and 4 bases lay outside the gene matches. The CDR3 sequence: CASSYWTGLNTEAFF. The CDR3 nucleotides read TGTGCCAGCAGCTACTGGACAGGGCTGAACACTGAAGCTTTCTTT.